The source of this T cell receptor beta chain is a study of blood T cell repertoires in COVID-19. As for the study in general: Sites in the United States, Italy and Spain provided acute and convalescent COVID-19 samples. The cDNA or gDNA used as material had been derived from T cells, B-cell-depleted T cells, or PBMCs.

Germline-derived CDR1 and CDR2 are SGDLS and YYNGEE. The CDR3 loop spans 15 amino acids. V was clipped by 0 bases and J by 3 bases, with 10 bases between them. Original handling: Estimation of nucleated cell counts relied on the amplification of reference gene primers. Profiled with immunoSEQ multiplex PCR; TCRdb holds only in-frame clones, not every one. The V and J calls and the clone size are those of that table, but D and trimming were determined from the DNA. The top ten clones hold approximately 1.4% of a sample with almost 50,000 clones, less than 90% of them seen once. This clone was counted once.

The chain joins TRBV9 to TRBJ1-5; D is uncertain. The sample was peripheral blood. This receptor was taken from a man in his fifties with acute or convalescent COVID-19. The CDR3 loop reads CASSVGIQNNQPQHF. For the CDR3, the DNA is TGTGCCAGCAGCGTAGGTATACAGAACAATCAGCCCCAGCATTTT.